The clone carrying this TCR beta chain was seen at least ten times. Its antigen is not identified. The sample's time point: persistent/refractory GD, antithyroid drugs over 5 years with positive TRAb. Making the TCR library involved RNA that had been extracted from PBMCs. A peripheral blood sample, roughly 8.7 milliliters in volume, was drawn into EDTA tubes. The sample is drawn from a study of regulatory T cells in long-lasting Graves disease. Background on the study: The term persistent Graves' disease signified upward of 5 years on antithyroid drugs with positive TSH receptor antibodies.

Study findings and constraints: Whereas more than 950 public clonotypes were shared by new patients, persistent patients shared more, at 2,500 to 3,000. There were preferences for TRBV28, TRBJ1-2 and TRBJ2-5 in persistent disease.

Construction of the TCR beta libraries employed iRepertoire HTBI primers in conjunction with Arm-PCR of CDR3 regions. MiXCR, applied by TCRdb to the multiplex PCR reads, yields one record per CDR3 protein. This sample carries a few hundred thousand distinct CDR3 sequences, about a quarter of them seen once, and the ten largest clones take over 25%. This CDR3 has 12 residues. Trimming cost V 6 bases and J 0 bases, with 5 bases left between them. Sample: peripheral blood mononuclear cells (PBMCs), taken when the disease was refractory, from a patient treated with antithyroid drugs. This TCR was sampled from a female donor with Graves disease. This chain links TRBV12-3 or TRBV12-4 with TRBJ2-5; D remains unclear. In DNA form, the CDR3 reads TGTGCCAGCAGGCGGAACCAAGAGACCCAGTACTTC. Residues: CASRRNQETQYF.